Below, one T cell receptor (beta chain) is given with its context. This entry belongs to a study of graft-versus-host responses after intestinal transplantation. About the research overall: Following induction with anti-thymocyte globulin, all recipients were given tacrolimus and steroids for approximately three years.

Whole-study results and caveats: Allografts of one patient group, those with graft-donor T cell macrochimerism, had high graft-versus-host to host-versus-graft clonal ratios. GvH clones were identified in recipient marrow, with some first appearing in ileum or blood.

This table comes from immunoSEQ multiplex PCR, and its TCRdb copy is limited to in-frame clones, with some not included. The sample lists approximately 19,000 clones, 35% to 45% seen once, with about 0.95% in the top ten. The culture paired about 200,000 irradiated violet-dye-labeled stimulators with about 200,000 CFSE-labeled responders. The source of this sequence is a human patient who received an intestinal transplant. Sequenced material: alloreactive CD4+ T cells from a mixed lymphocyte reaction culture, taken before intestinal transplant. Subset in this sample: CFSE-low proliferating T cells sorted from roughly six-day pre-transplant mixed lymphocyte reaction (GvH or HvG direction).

The CDR3 protein is CASSITLAVGVNEQFF. CDR3 in DNA: TGCGCCAGCAGCATAACACTAGCGGTAGGTGTGAATGAGCAGTTCTTC. The chain employs TRBV5-1 and TRBJ2-1; 8 nucleotides align to TRBD2. The CDR3 covers 16 residues. Germline V CDR1 and CDR2: SGHRS, YFSETQ. V shed 4 bases and J 7 bases; nucleotides not matched to a gene: 13.